This record concerns one TCR beta chain sequence. No antigen is known for it. The CDR3 covers 12 residues. Germline CDR1 and CDR2: ENHRY and SYGVKD. This sample is part of a study of OX40 agonist ivuxolimab in advanced cancers. For the study at large: In this cohort, patients received ivuxolimab, an agonistic anti-OX40 (CD134) antibody. One patient with hepatocellular carcinoma and two with cutaneous melanoma, three in all, had partial responses.

Study-wide results and limits: The antigen specificity of the peripheral T cells (those that were expanded) was not determined.

Libraries were prepared by immunoSEQ multiplex PCR; TCRdb keeps only in-frame clonotypes and omits some of them. The sample carries tens of thousands of clones, around 80% recorded once. This chain connects TRBV10-3 to TRBJ2-7; 7 nucleotides line up with TRBD2. The material sequenced was CD4+ or CD8+ T cells sorted from blood, taken in a trial of the OX40 agonist ivuxolimab. The TCR originated in an adult with an advanced solid tumor such as melanoma, head and neck, liver or kidney cancer. The CDR3 is CASSPGGYEQYV. The CDR3, as DNA: TGTGCCAGCAGTCCGGGGGGATACGAGCAGTACGTC.